This T cell receptor (beta chain) is drawn from a study of control samples from healthy donors and cancer patients (dated by TCRdb to between 2020 and 2021). Turning to this clone: Its target antigen remains unknown. Base qualities are missing; no much larger clone stands one base away.

The library relied on the immunoSEQ multiplex PCR assay. Here the immuneACCESS table is served through TCRdb, limited to in-frame sequences with V and J called. Missing clones are a known gap in these copies; in checked studies unresolved V genes cover under half, and the rest lacks a known reason. For this sample there are fewer than 100,000 clones; 70% to 90% appear just once. The ten largest clones capture more than 5% of the sample. Per the germline V gene, SGHRS is the CDR1 and YFSETQ is the CDR2. V is reduced by 3 bases and J by 1 base, leaving a spacing of 9 bases between them. The CDR3 goes from the cysteine to the phenylalanine over 14 residues. Only the CDR3 DNA stays, 42 bases, in frame from base 1.

Input material: blood. Recombination connected TRBV5-1 to TRBJ2-3; TRBD2 is possibly the D segment (6 matching bases). This TCR derives from a woman aged 45 to 65 in good health. The base sequence is TGCGCCAGCAGCTACACGGGGGGCACAGATACGCAGTATTTT. It is translated as CASSYTGGTDTQYF.